The sequence of this TCR beta chain was determined in a study of T cell responses to AZD1222 COVID-19 vaccine. Produced via immunoSEQ multiplex PCR; TCRdb's table is partial and in-frame only. This table has about 120,000 clones, roughly 88% appearing once. Concerning this clone itself: Its antigen is not identified.

General study points: After the peak T cell response, and only then, were repertoires sampled. At study baseline, merely five or six AZD1222 recipients were seropositive. There were mostly white British donors and more females than males, and clonal diversity was possibly underestimated. With two AZD1222 doses given, Spike-specific TCR breadth and depth both rose.

Material: peripheral blood, obtained on day 0 of MenACWY control vaccination. This sequence originates from an adult in good health.

The CDR3 DNA follows: TGTGCCACCAGCCGAGGAGATTCCTACAATGAGCAGTTCTTC. Translation gives CATSRGDSYNEQFF. The chain links TRBV15 to TRBJ2-1; D uncertain. V was clipped by 5 bases and J by 1 base, with 9 bases between them. In germline, CDR1 is LNHNV, CDR2 YYDKDF (reference sequence). The CDR3 has 14 residues.